This T cell receptor beta chain was obtained from a study of CD8+CD57+ T cells in acquired aplastic anemia. This clonotype has a count of ten or more. Researchers used genomic DNA as the template to profile TCR beta VDJ and CDR3. TCRdb itself ran the reads through MiXCR, one entry per CDR3 protein. The sample yields 100,000 to 120,000 distinct CDR3 sequences, approximately 49% seen once. V was clipped by 3 bases and J by 4 bases; unmatched bases: 6. This CDR3 contains 14 residues. Per germline, CDR1 SQVTM and CDR2 ANQGSEA. The clonotype originates from a human donor in good health, serving as a control. Sequenced sample: sorted CD4+, CD8+, or CD8+CD57+ T cells (not recorded which) from PBMCs. J is TRBJ2-3 and V is TRBV29-1, with 8 nucleotides matching TRBD2. CDR3 residues: CSVDLAGTPDTQYF. DNA of the CDR3: TGCAGCGTTGATTTAGCGGGGACCCCAGATACGCAGTATTTT.